This T cell receptor beta chain was sequenced in a study of blood T cells in healthy people across ages. Study summary: Template switching retrieved approximately one barcoded beta molecule for each two T cells. Findings and limits, study-wide: Diversity of TCR beta per million T cells declined in a roughly linear way with age.

Trimming took 4 bases from V and 5 from J, leaving 13 bases between them. Germline lookup yields CDR1 MNHEY and CDR2 SVGEGT. The CDR3 covers 14 residues. This clonotype was detected only a few times. Its antigen remains unidentified. Next came a second PCR, run for about 7 to 11 cycles, which used a sample-barcoded 5' primer along with a J-beta primer mix. Each cDNA molecule, via a template-switch adaptor with 12 random nucleotides, was tagged. TCRdb re-derived calls from the 5' RACE reads in MiXCR, one entry per CDR3 protein. The table records roughly 1.5 million distinct CDR3 sequences, approximately 39% of them present only once.

Material for sequencing was blood. This chain links TRBV6-2 or TRBV6-3 with TRBJ2-3; D is possibly TRBD2 (6 bases). The sequence came from a woman aged 18-35 years in good health. CDR3 in amino acids: CASSSDYLGDTQYF. In nucleotides, the CDR3 is TGTGCCAGCAGTTCGGACTATCTTGGAGATACGCAGTATTTT.